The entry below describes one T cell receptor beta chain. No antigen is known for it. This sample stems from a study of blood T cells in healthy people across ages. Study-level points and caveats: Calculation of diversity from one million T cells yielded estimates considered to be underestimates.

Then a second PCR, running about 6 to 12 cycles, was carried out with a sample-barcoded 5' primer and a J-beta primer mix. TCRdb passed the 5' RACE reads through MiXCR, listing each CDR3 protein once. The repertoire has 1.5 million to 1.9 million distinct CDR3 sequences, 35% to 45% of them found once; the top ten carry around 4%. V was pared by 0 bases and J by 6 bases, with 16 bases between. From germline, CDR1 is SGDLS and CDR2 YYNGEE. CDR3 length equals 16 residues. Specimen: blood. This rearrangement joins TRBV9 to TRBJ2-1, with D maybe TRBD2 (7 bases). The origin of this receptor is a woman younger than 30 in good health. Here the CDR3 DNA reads TGTGCCAGCAGCGTAGGTCTCGGGGGGCCCTTCAATGAGCAGTTCTTC. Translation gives CASSVGLGGPFNEQFF.